One TCR beta chain is described in this entry. Its antigen remains unidentified. These data originate in a study of Ad26.COV2.S vaccination and SARS-CoV-2 variants. Whole-study context: Into the muscle, Ad26.COV2.S was dosed once or twice, 56 days apart. Study observations and caveats: Vaccine and placebo recipients had comparable breadth of non-spike TCRs.

The method was immunoSEQ multiplex PCR; TCRdb's version includes in-frame clones alone and lacks a portion of them. The sample consists of fewer than 600,000 clones, nearly 90% of them appearing once. The CDR3 is 14 residues long. The germline gives CDR1 MNHNY, CDR2 SVGAGI (reference sequence). V lost 6 bases and J lost 4, with 13 bases in between. Treatment in this sample: about 20 received Ad26.COV2.S at low or high dose, single or two shots; about five received placebo; per-sample allocation not given. Day 63 following the first vaccine or placebo injection was when the samples were taken. In Boston, an adult donor aged 18-55 years took part. Vaccination employed an Ad26 vector expressing the Wuhan-strain SARS-CoV-2 spike.

The source was peripheral blood, collected in a trial of Ad26.COV2.S vaccine versus placebo. The chain is built from TRBV6-6 and TRBJ1-5; D remains unclear. The clonotype originates from a person between 18 and 59 years old who received the Ad26.COV2.S COVID-19 vaccine or a placebo. In DNA, the CDR3 is TGTGCCAGCAGAAGCGGGTCCCAAAATCAGCCCCAGCATTTT. It codes for CASRSGSQNQPQHF.